This TCR beta chain was identified during a study of blood T cell repertoires in COVID-19 (TCRdb year 2020). Looking at the study overall: Collaborator samples came from the United States, Italy and Spain and covered acute and convalescent phases of COVID-19. The prospective study material was composed of cDNA or gDNA derived from T cells, B-cell-depleted T cells, or PBMCs. Deeply sampled blood TCRbeta repertoires from subjects exposed to, actively infected with, or recovered from COVID-19 were included in the dataset. The repertoires were released in a freely available public database intended as a resource for research on the immune response to SARS-CoV-2. Samples came from the ongoing ImmuneRACE study (first 160 participants) plus 1,254 subjects from 6 global collaborators. The sample metadata nearly always contained a de-identified subject ID, COVID-19 status, age in years and sex. Where HLA class I and class II types were available, the types were taken from metadata supplied by the sample provider, not from assay-based typing. Study-wide findings and limitations: How much clinical and demographic metadata was included differed by source and by participant, and the metadata was provided uncurated.

Collaborating institutions collected whole blood in K2EDTA tubes following their own protocols. Collaborator samples were shipped for TCRbeta analysis as frozen whole blood, isolated PBMCs, or DNA extracted from either sample type. The CDR3 measures 14 amino acids from cysteine to phenylalanine. The read is trimmed to its CDR3 DNA, 42 bases read in frame from base 1. From the germline V gene (reference sequence), CDR1 is LNHDA and CDR2 is SQIVND. Clipping removes 6 bases from V and 3 bases from J, with 4 as the unmatched junction base count. TCRbeta CDR3 regions were amplified from genomic DNA using the immunoSEQ Assay, a bias-controlled multiplex PCR. Per the authors' processing: The number of nucleated cells in each sample was estimated by amplification of reference gene primers within the assay. To quantify the absolute abundance of each unique TCRbeta CDR3 rearrangement, sequence reads were collapsed and filtered. Productive Simpson clonality was computed per sample as the square root of Simpson's diversity index over productive rearrangements. TCRdb stores this immuneACCESS table with in-frame sequences only. Part of the clones is absent; in the studies checked, under half of the shortfall reflects unresolved V genes, and no reason is known for the rest. The V and J calls and the clone size are those of that table, but D and trimming were determined from the DNA. The sample yields 60,000 to 85,000 clones; about 92% were counted once. Jointly, the top ten make up roughly 1.5% of the sample.

Details on this clone: Its antigen is not yet known. Per-nucleotide qualities are absent, and no much larger clonotype sits a single base away.

This TCR came from a man aged 45-65 years with acute or convalescent COVID-19. The sequence joins TRBV19 to TRBJ1-3, with 8 bases in between that match TRBD1. The sequenced material came from peripheral blood. The CDR3 region: CASRKQGDGNTIYF. The DNA is TGTGCCAGTAGGAAACAGGGGGATGGAAACACCATATATTTT.